Listed here is a single T cell receptor beta chain. Its target is unknown. The sample carries other DNA sequences with the same CDR3. Measured with immunoSEQ multiplex PCR; TCRdb has only the in-frame clones, and not every one. The sample has about 580,000 clones, roughly 98% seen once; the top ten hold 0.3%. The sample comes from a study of shared clonotypes between healthy human individuals. Study at large: Donor ages ranged 18 to 49 years: a couple of women, a few men.

Naive CD8 isolation took CD45RO-negative cells positively selected for CCR7 and excluded terminally differentiated effector memory CD45RA+ cells. Overall study findings and caveats: The sharing of around 5% of naive CD4 clonotypes was seen across several donors.

The sequencing sample was made of naive CD8+ T cells sorted from blood. The receptor comes from a man younger than 45 in good health.

The CDR3 loop is CASSLGGSEAFF. CDR3 nucleotides: TGTGCCAGCAGCTTGGGGGGATCTGAAGCTTTCTTT. The chain has TRBV7-9 and TRBJ1-1; possibly TRBD1 for D (5 bases). Germline V CDR1 and CDR2: SEHNR, FQNEAQ (reference sequence). The CDR3 runs 12 residues. Trimming shortened V by 3 bases and J by 6 bases, and 8 bases separated the two germline ends.